These 32 T cell receptor beta chains originate from one sample sequenced in a study of cytotoxic CD8 clonotypes in ibrutinib-treated CLL. Produced via immunoSEQ multiplex PCR; TCRdb's table is partial and in-frame only. The sample holds tens of thousands of clones, about 72% seen once. The material sequenced was PBMCs, taken after 12 months of ibrutinib treatment. The receptors shown here come from a human donor with chronic lymphocytic leukemia.

The sample holds a few counts of this clone. As DNA, the CDR3 is TGTGCCAGCAGTTCCCGGGACGGGAACACTGAAGCTTTCTTT. Translating gives CASSSRDGNTEAFF. V usage is TRBV27 and J usage is TRBJ1-1, with a possible D match to TRBD1 (5 bases). The CDR3 is made up of 14 amino acids. Germline V gene lookup returns CDR1 MNHEY and CDR2 SMNVEV (reference sequence). V was pared by 4 bases and J by 1 base, with 10 bases between.

The rearrangement links TRBV27 to TRBJ1-5, with a possible D match to TRBD1 (6 bases). Germline V CDR1 and CDR2: MNHEY, SMNVEV (reference sequence). The CDR3 totals 14 residues. Trimming took off 5 bases at V and 7 bases at J, with 15 bases between the two ends. The CDR3 is CASSITGLGQPQHF. The CDR3 DNA reads TGTGCCAGCAGTATAACAGGGTTAGGACAGCCCCAGCATTTT.

This clone was counted between two and nine times. The CDR3 DNA sequence: TGTGCCAGCAGCTTCCCTATCCGGGAAGTAAGAAACACCGGGGAGCTGTTTTTT. This sequence encodes CASSFPIREVRNTGELFF. The V call is TRBV7-9, the J call TRBJ2-2; D perhaps matches TRBD2 (5 bases). The CDR3 covers 18 residues. Between the trimmed V and J ends, which lost 3 bases and 2 bases, there was a span of 19 bases. CDR1 SEHNR and CDR2 FQNEAQ come from the germline V gene (reference sequence).

The genes are TRBV15 and TRBJ2-5, with D perhaps given as TRBD1 or TRBD2 (5 bases each). The CDR3 covers 14 residues. Germline CDR1 is LNHNV and CDR2 is YYDKDF (reference sequence). V lost 1 base to trimming and J lost 2 bases, with 8 bases between them. The DNA of the CDR3 is TGTGCCACCAGCAGAGCTTGGGGGCAAGAGACCCAGTACTTC. It codes for CATSRAWGQETQYF.

The J gene is TRBJ1-2, the V gene TRBV5-6; possible D gene TRBD1, 5 bases. Looked up from germline, CDR1 is SGHDT and CDR2 is YYEEEE. V was clipped by 6 bases and J by 4 bases, with 13 bases between them. The CDR3 spans 13 residues. Written as DNA, the CDR3 is TGTGCCAGCACCCTGAGGGGTGCCTATGGCTACACCTTC. As protein: CASTLRGAYGYTF.

The rearrangement uses TRBV19 and TRBJ2-7; D is possibly TRBD1 or TRBD2 (6 bases each). V lost 3 bases to trimming and J lost 7 bases, with 16 bases between them. Per germline, CDR1 LNHDA and CDR2 SQIVND (reference sequence). The CDR3 is 14 amino acids. Here the CDR3 reads CASSIPRGGDEQYF. CDR3 nucleotides: TGTGCCAGTAGTATCCCCAGGGGCGGGGATGAGCAGTACTTC.

CDR3 sequence: CASSSAIGQFF. The CDR3 DNA reads as TGTGCCAGCAGCTCCGCCATAGGGCAGTTCTTC. The chain carries TRBV5-6 and TRBJ2-1; D is unresolved. Germline V lookup: CDR1 SGHDT, CDR2 YYEEEE. The CDR3 extends over 11 amino acids. Trimming pared 3 bases from V and 12 bases from J, leaving 10 bases between.

J is TRBJ2-7 and V is TRBV7-2; D call uncertain. This CDR3 has 13 residues. Trimming cost V 5 bases and J 3 bases, with 11 bases left between them. Germline V CDR1 and CDR2: SGHTA, FQGNSA. The CDR3: CASSLSLFYEQYF. CDR3 DNA: TGTGCCAGCAGCCTCTCCTTATTCTACGAGCAGTACTTC.

The CDR3 region has the DNA TGTGCCAGCAGCTCTCCCGGGACAGGTAACACAGATACGCAGTATTTT. It is translated as CASSSPGTGNTDTQYF. This chain links TRBV5-6 with TRBJ2-3; TRBD1 agrees at 8 bases. CDR1 is SGHDT, CDR2 YYEEEE, per germline. V lost 3 bases to trimming and J lost 2 bases; unmatched junction nucleotides: 8. The CDR3 is made up of 16 amino acids. Full variable domain (rest looked up from reference TRBV5-6 and TRBJ2-3): DAGVTQSPTHLIKTRGQQVTLRCSPKSGHDTVSWYQQALGQGPQFIFQYYEEEERQRGNFPDRFSGHQFPNYSSELNVNALLLGDSALYLCASSSPGTGNTDTQYFGPGTRLTVL.

The chain recombines TRBV14 with TRBJ1-4; 8 nucleotides align to TRBD1. The V gene's germline CDR1 is SGHDN and CDR2 FVKESK. V lost 6 bases and J lost 8; bases outside the gene matches: 11. The CDR3 consists of 15 residues. The chain's CDR3 is CASSYRAGGKEKLFF. In DNA, the CDR3 is TGTGCCAGCAGTTACAGAGCAGGGGGCAAGGAAAAACTGTTTTTT.

The chain links TRBV10-1 to TRBJ2-1; no clear D. Germline V gene sequence: CDR1 WNHNN, CDR2 SYGVQD (reference sequence). The CDR3 is 13 residues long. The V end lost 6 bases, the J end lost 8 bases, and 14 bases lay between the germline ends. CDR3 sequence reads: CASSPGVADEQFF. DNA of the CDR3: TGCGCCAGCAGCCCTGGGGTAGCCGATGAGCAGTTCTTC.

V is TRBV7-2 and J is TRBJ2-2; D call uncertain. Germline CDR1 and CDR2: SGHTA and FQGNSA. Trimming removed 0 bases at V and 5 bases at J, with 1 base between. The CDR3 consists of 12 residues. DNA for the CDR3: TGTGCCAGCAGCTTAGCTACCGGGGAGCTGTTTTTT. Its translation: CASSLATGELFF.

The chain carries TRBV10-3 and TRBJ2-3; TRBD2 matches 8 bases. V lost 3 bases and J lost 6; bases outside the gene matches: 8. CDR1 is ENHRY and CDR2 is SYGVKD in the germline V gene. CDR3 length: 15 residues. The CDR3 nucleotides are TGTGCCATCAGTGACCCCGGGAGGGCCGGTGATACGCAGTATTTT. It codes for CAISDPGRAGDTQYF.

The chain links TRBV21-1 to TRBJ2-2; TRBD2 reflects the table's D call only, with no check against the DNA. TRBV21-1 is labeled a pseudogene. The CDR3 length is 14 residues. CDR3 nucleotide sequence: TGTGCCACCACGGAAGCGGACAACACCGGGGAGCTGTTTTTT. Its translation is CATTEADNTGELFF.

The chain carries TRBV7-9 and TRBJ2-7, with 15 nucleotides matching TRBD2. This CDR3 is 17 amino acids long. Germline lookup yields CDR1 SEHNR and CDR2 FQNEAQ (reference sequence). With 1 base clipped from V and 2 bases from J, the junction kept 3 bases outside the gene matches. For the CDR3, the DNA is TGTGCCAGCAGCTTAGTGGGGACTAGCGGGAGGACCTACGAGCAGTACTTC. Its protein product is CASSLVGTSGRTYEQYF. The variable domain in full, with the rest retrieved from reference TRBV7-9 and TRBJ2-7, is DTGVSQNPRHKITKRGQNVTFRCDPISEHNRLYWYRQTLGQGPEFLTYFQNEAQLEKSRLLSDRFSAERPKGSFSTLEIQRTEQGDSAMYLCASSLVGTSGRTYEQYFGPGTRLTVT.

The chain uses TRBV19 and TRBJ2-1; D remains unclear. Germline CDR1 and CDR2: LNHDA and SQIVND (reference sequence). The CDR3 has 11 amino acids. Trimming stripped 3 bases from V and 9 bases from J, with 6 bases between. This CDR3 reads CASSIVGEQFF. As DNA, the CDR3 is TGTGCCAGTAGTATCGTGGGTGAGCAGTTCTTC.

The chain is built from TRBV12-5 and TRBJ2-1; TRBD2 aligns across 11 bases. Trimming cost V 2 bases and J 9 bases; bases outside gene matches: 6. The CDR3 consists of 15 residues. Germline CDR1 reads LGHNT; CDR2 reads FRNRAP. The CDR3 region is CASGLHVAGGIEQFF. The CDR3 coding sequence is TGTGCTAGTGGTTTGCATGTAGCGGGAGGGATTGAGCAGTTCTTC.

The V and J genes are TRBV6-6 and TRBJ2-7; weak D call: TRBD1 (6 bases). Germline V CDR1 and CDR2: MNHNY, SVGAGI (reference sequence). Trimming took 5 bases from V and 2 from J, leaving 16 bases between them. The length of the CDR3 is 15 residues. CDR3 amino acids: CASSTYRDNPYEQYF. CDR3 nucleotide sequence: TGTGCCAGCAGTACGTACCGGGACAACCCCTACGAGCAGTACTTC.

The rearrangement joins TRBV6-1 to TRBJ1-1; D remains unclear. The CDR3 consists of 13 residues. V was shortened by 5 bases and J by 1 base, with 8 bases between the two germline ends. Germline CDR1 and CDR2: MNHNS and SASEGT. CDR3 nucleotide sequence: TGTGCCAGCAGTAAGCCGGGGAACACTGAAGCTTTCTTT. It is translated as CASSKPGNTEAFF.

This chain uses TRBV6-1 with TRBJ2-3; TRBD2 might be the D (6 bases). Germline CDR1 and CDR2: MNHNS and SASEGT. V lost 6 bases and J lost 0, with 13 bases in between. The CDR3 runs 15 residues. This CDR3 reads CASSPEGTSTDTQYF. CDR3 sequence (DNA): TGTGCCAGCAGCCCTGAAGGGACTAGCACAGATACGCAGTATTTT.

This clone has just a few counts. The rearrangement uses TRBV7-2 and TRBJ2-7, with 9 bases that match TRBD2. The CDR3 covers 16 residues. Losses at the gene ends were 1 base for V and 5 bases for J; bases not matched to a gene: 9. Germline CDR1 SGHTA, CDR2 FQGNSA. CDR3 sequence (DNA): TGTGCCAGCAGCTTAGAACCCAGCGGGGGGCTTGACGAGCAGTACTTC. Residues: CASSLEPSGGLDEQYF.

V is TRBV9 and J is TRBJ1-1, with unresolved D. The V gene lost 2 bases and the J gene lost 3 bases, with 20 bases spanning the gap. CDR1 SGDLS and CDR2 YYNGEE come from the germline V gene. The CDR3 runs to 17 residues. The CDR3 bases are TGTGCCAGCAGCGTGAGCGGGGTCCAAACCAGCTACACTGAAGCTTTCTTT. This gives the protein CASSVSGVQTSYTEAFF.

This chain joins TRBV19 and TRBJ2-1; TRBD2 agrees at 13 bases. V shed 9 bases, J shed 16 bases, and the junction held 9 bases outside the gene matches. The V gene's germline CDR1 is LNHDA and CDR2 SQIVND (reference sequence). The CDR3 covers 12 residues. CDR3: CASLGLAGECFF. The CDR3 bases are TGTGCCAGCCTTGGACTAGCGGGAGAATGTTTCTTC.

This clone was seen a single time. This chain uses TRBV5-1 with TRBJ2-5; 8 nucleotides align to TRBD1. V trimming: 3 bases; J trimming: 5 bases; junction bases outside the gene matches: 9. The germline gives CDR1 SGHRS, CDR2 YFSETQ. This CDR3 has 15 residues. Written as DNA, the CDR3 is TGCGCCAGCAGCTACCAGGGGGCGCGGGCTGAGACCCAGTACTTC. Its protein is CASSYQGARAETQYF.

V gene TRBV28 combines with J gene TRBJ2-3; D gene unclear. The V gene lost 3 bases and the J gene lost 4 bases, with 17 bases spanning the gap. The germline gives CDR1 MDHEN, CDR2 SYDVKM. The CDR3 runs 16 residues. In DNA, the CDR3 is TGTGCCAGCAGTTTGCGTCGAATTCTCAGAGCAGATACGCAGTATTTT. Translating gives CASSLRRILRADTQYF.

A few counts support this clone. This chain connects TRBV27 to TRBJ1-4; D perhaps matches TRBD1 (6 bases). The CDR3 is 15 amino acids. Germline V lookup: CDR1 MNHEY, CDR2 SMNVEV (reference sequence). V was shortened by 8 bases and J by 5 bases, with 18 bases between the two germline ends. CDR3 bases: TGTGCCAGCCGCCCCCAAGGGGGGGTGAATGAAAAACTGTTTTTT. Translating it yields CASRPQGGVNEKLFF.

The chain recombines TRBV4-1 with TRBJ1-2; 8 positions match TRBD1. This CDR3 region has 15 residues. Germline lookup yields CDR1 MGHRA and CDR2 YSYEKL. V lost 3 bases, J lost 3 bases, and 6 bases stayed unmatched. CDR3 in DNA: TGCGCCAGCAGCCAGGAGGACAGGGTGGACTATGGCTACACCTTC. Encoded protein: CASSQEDRVDYGYTF.

The chain carries TRBV5-1 and TRBJ2-6; no firm D call. CDR1 and CDR2 (germline): SGHRS, YFSETQ. The CDR3 consists of 15 residues. Between the trimmed V and J ends, which lost 0 bases and 0 bases, there was a span of 4 bases. CDR3 sequence (DNA): TGCGCCAGCAGCTTGGCGAACTCTGGGGCCAACGTCCTGACTTTC. Its translation is CASSLANSGANVLTF. Full variable domain (missing parts from reference TRBV5-1 and TRBJ2-6): KAGVTQTPRYLIKTRGQQVTLSCSPISGHRSVSWYQQTPGQGLQFLFEYFSETQRNKGNFPGRFSGRQFSNSRSEMNVSTLELGDSALYLCASSLANSGANVLTFGAGSRLTVL.

V and J are TRBV7-3 and TRBJ2-1; maybe TRBD2 (6 bases). This CDR3 contains 13 residues. The V gene lost 5 bases and the J gene lost 9 bases, with 14 bases spanning the gap. Germline V gene sequence: CDR1 SGHTA, CDR2 FQGTGA. This CDR3 reads CASSPRLEGEQFF. In DNA form, the CDR3 reads TGTGCCAGCAGCCCCCGACTAGAGGGTGAGCAGTTCTTC.

The chain carries TRBV29-1 and TRBJ2-7; D is unresolved. V lost 6 bases to trimming and J lost 0 bases, with 9 bases between them. Germline-derived CDR1 and CDR2 are SQVTM and ANQGSEA. The length of the CDR3 is 12 residues. DNA of the CDR3: TGCAGCGTAGCGACAAACTCCTACGAGCAGTACTTC. Its translation: CSVATNSYEQYF.

This clone was seen a few times. The chain joins TRBV2 to TRBJ1-2; 8 bases match TRBD1. The CDR3 loop spans 15 amino acids. The V segment lost 11 bases and the J segment 7 bases; nucleotides outside the gene matches: 18. Germline CDR1 and CDR2: SNHLY and FYNNEI. CDR3 amino acids: CAGDRDRRFRGGYTF. The CDR3 region has the DNA TGTGCCGGAGATAGGGACAGGCGATTCCGAGGTGGCTACACCTTC.

The chain uses TRBV18 and TRBJ2-7; 11 bases fit TRBD1. The trim removed 4 bases at V and 2 bases at J, leaving 4 bases unmatched. This CDR3 has 15 residues. Germline lookup yields CDR1 KGHSH and CDR2 LQKENI. Here the CDR3 DNA reads TGTGCCAGCTCACAAGGGACAGGGGGAACCTACGAGCAGTACTTC. The encoded protein is CASSQGTGGTYEQYF.